Following are 10 T cell receptor beta chains from one sample sequenced in a study of radiotherapy plus CTLA-4 blockade in lung cancer. Clones were sequenced by immunoSEQ multiplex PCR, and TCRdb holds only the in-frame ones, with some missing. The sample carries 84,000 or so clones, about four fifths recorded once. The sequenced sample was peripheral blood, obtained from a patient treated with radiotherapy plus ipilimumab. The receptors shown here come from a human donor with non-small cell lung cancer that progressed on radiotherapy plus ipilimumab.

The rearrangement uses TRBV28 and TRBJ2-3, with 7 positions matching TRBD2. Per germline, CDR1 MDHEN and CDR2 SYDVKM. The V segment lost 10 bases and the J segment 0 bases; nucleotides outside the gene matches: 1. The CDR3 runs 12 residues. The CDR3 here is CATGGSTDTQYF. Here the CDR3 DNA reads TGTGCCACCGGGGGGAGCACAGATACGCAGTATTTT.

This chain links TRBV11-1 with TRBJ1-1, with D possibly TRBD1 on 6 matching bases. Germline loops: CDR1 SGHAT, CDR2 FQDESV (reference sequence). V was trimmed by 1 base and J by 1 base, leaving 10 bases between them. The CDR3 extends over 15 amino acids. Here the CDR3 DNA reads TGTGCCAGCAGCTTAGATCGGGGGGCGAACACTGAAGCTTTCTTT. Residues: CASSLDRGANTEAFF. Full variable domain (rest looked up from reference TRBV11-1 and TRBJ1-1): EAEVAQSPRYKITEKSQAVAFWCDPISGHATLYWYRQILGQGPELLVQFQDESVVDDSQLPKDRFSAERLKGVDSTLKIQPAELGDSAMYLCASSLDRGANTEAFFGQGTRLTVV.

This clone was picked up a small number of times. The V call is TRBV5-6, the J call TRBJ2-7; the D call may be TRBD1 or TRBD2 (5 bases each). Germline values: CDR1 SGHDT, CDR2 YYEEEE. CDR3 length: 14 amino acids. V was shortened by 2 bases and J by 3 bases, with 12 bases between the two germline ends. This chain's CDR3 is CASSFGTIDYEQYF. The CDR3 DNA sequence: TGTGCCAGCAGCTTCGGGACGATTGACTACGAGCAGTACTTC.

The chain uses TRBV6-5 and TRBJ1-5; perhaps TRBD1 as D (5 bases). Germline V gives CDR1 MNHEY, CDR2 SVGAGI. The CDR3 runs to 15 residues. Trimming stripped 6 bases from V and 2 bases from J, with 14 bases between. Here the CDR3 reads CASSGTASGNQPQHF. The DNA of the CDR3 is TGTGCCAGCAGCGGGACCGCCTCGGGCAATCAGCCCCAGCATTTT.

The genes are TRBV27 and TRBJ1-5, with D unclear. V lost 8 bases and J 3 bases, leaving 23 bases between the germline ends. Germline-derived CDR1 and CDR2 are MNHEY and SMNVEV (reference sequence). This CDR3 has 17 amino acids. CDR3 sequence: CASSDRGAVKTNQPQHF. In DNA form, the CDR3 reads TGTGCCAGCTCGGATCGGGGAGCCGTCAAAACCAATCAGCCCCAGCATTTT.

This chain uses TRBV7-2 with TRBJ2-1; TRBD1 matches 9 bases. With 1 base clipped from V and 4 bases from J, the junction kept 14 bases outside the gene matches. This CDR3 contains 19 residues. Germline CDR1 reads SGHTA; CDR2 reads FQGNSA. The CDR3 reads CASSLVGKTGGIGYNEQFF. The CDR3 DNA sequence: TGTGCCAGCAGCTTAGTCGGGAAGACAGGGGGAATAGGATACAATGAGCAGTTCTTC. The whole variable domain, remainder taken from reference TRBV7-2 and TRBJ2-1, is GAGVSQSPSNKVTEKGKDVELRCDPISGHTALYWYRQSLGQGLEFLIYFQGNSAPDKSGLPSDRFSAERTGGSVSTLTIQRTQQEDSAVYLCASSLVGKTGGIGYNEQFFGPGTRLTVL.

V gene TRBV7-3 combines with J gene TRBJ2-3, with 13 bases identical to TRBD2. The J segment lost 6 bases and the V segment lost 8 bases, leaving 11 bases of the junction unmatched. The germline V gene encodes CDR1 SGHTA and CDR2 FQGTGA. The CDR3 sequence is 16 residues long. In DNA, the CDR3 is TGTGCCAGCGAGGGACTAGCGGGATTGGGGGCGGATACGCAGTATTTT. Translated, it gives CASEGLAGLGADTQYF.

This chain joins TRBV7-2 and TRBJ2-3; 16 nucleotides agree with TRBD2. The length of the CDR3 is 18 residues. Germline CDR1 is SGHTA and CDR2 is FQGNSA. Trimming took 1 base from V and 7 from J; bases not matched to a gene: 8. The CDR3 sequence: CASSLEGLAGGLRNTQYF. CDR3 nucleotide sequence: TGTGCCAGCAGCTTAGAGGGACTAGCGGGGGGGCTTCGGAATACGCAGTATTTT.

The chain employs TRBV28 and TRBJ1-5; D remains unclear. Per the germline V gene, CDR1 is MDHEN and CDR2 is SYDVKM. CDR3 length equals 16 residues. V was shortened by 7 bases and J by 0 bases, with 16 bases between the two germline ends. The CDR3 nucleotides are TGTGCCAGCACCACGAGCAAGGGATATAGCAATCAGCCCCAGCATTTT. It is translated as CASTTSKGYSNQPQHF.

The rearrangement joins TRBV29-1 to TRBJ2-1, with 10 bases that match TRBD2. Per germline, CDR1 SQVTM and CDR2 ANQGSEA. V trimming: 1 base; J trimming: 8 bases; junction bases outside the gene matches: 5. CDR3 length equals 14 residues. The CDR3 reads CSVEGLAGVYEQFF. DNA of the CDR3: TGCAGCGTTGAAGGGCTAGCGGGAGTCTATGAGCAGTTCTTC.